This is a list of T cell receptor beta chains from one sample in a study of cytomegalovirus exposure and HLA in healthy donors. Data came from immunoSEQ multiplex PCR; TCRdb stores just in-frame clones and leaves some out. This sample has 190,000 or so clones; over 80% occur once, and the top ten carry 10% to 13%. Sequenced: PBMCs. The receptors here all came from a woman between 50 and 59 years old in good health and CMV-seropositive. Each CDR3 is given with its conserved first and last residue. The D gene is left open where the match is weak. Size values are once, few and many counts, or a class for expanded clones, and some rows have none.

j_call d_call clone_size v_call cdr3_aa cdr3_nt
TRBJ2-5 TRBD2 . TRBV27 CASSSQRGRYQETQYF TGTGCCAGCAGTTCCCAGCGGGGGAGGTACCAAGAGACCCAGTACTTC
TRBJ2-7 . . TRBV5-1 CASSLGSSYEQYF TGCGCCAGCAGTTTGGGGAGCTCCTACGAGCAGTACTTC
TRBJ1-4 . . TRBV29-1 CSVTAGFREKLFF TGCAGCGTTACGGCAGGATTCAGGGAAAAACTGTTTTTT
TRBJ1-4 . . TRBV7-9 CASSFQRGSTLFF TGTGCCAGCAGCTTTCAGCGGGGGAGCACCCTGTTTTTT
TRBJ2-7 TRBD1 . TRBV6-5 CASSFGQANYEQYF TGTGCCAGCAGTTTCGGACAGGCCAACTACGAGCAGTACTTC
TRBJ1-4 . few TRBV7-9 CASSLDGGAGEKLFF TGTGCCAGCAGCTTAGATGGGGGCGCGGGTGAAAAACTGTTTTTT
TRBJ2-3 TRBD1 . TRBV5-1 CASSWGTEADTQYF TGCGCCAGCAGCTGGGGGACAGAGGCAGATACGCAGTATTTT
TRBJ2-7 . . TRBV7-8 CASNEGGGDYEQYF TGTGCCAGCAACGAGGGGGGGGGAGATTACGAGCAGTACTTC
TRBJ2-7 TRBD2 . TRBV15 CATSRTRRGGQVQYF TGTGCCACCAGCAGAACCAGGCGGGGGGGGCAAGTGCAGTACTTC
TRBJ1-6 . . TRBV18 CASSPTLRTLFNSPLHF TGTGCCAGCTCACCTACGCTGAGGACTTTATTTAATTCACCCCTCCACTTT
TRBJ1-5 . . TRBV5-1 CASSLGGYNQPQHF TGCGCCAGCAGCCTAGGGGGTTACAATCAGCCCCAGCATTTT
TRBJ2-2 . . TRBV6-5 CASSYSLQVLTGELFF TGTGCCAGCAGTTACTCGTTGCAGGTCCTCACCGGGGAGCTGTTTTTT
TRBJ1-3 . . TRBV4-2 CASSQGVIGGSGNTIYF TGTGCCAGCAGCCAAGGGGTTATAGGAGGCTCTGGAAACACCATATATTTT
TRBJ1-6 . . TRBV5-1 CASSPGTGVNSPLHF TGCGCCAGCAGCCCAGGGACTGGAGTCAATTCACCCCTCCACTTT
TRBJ2-5 TRBD1 . TRBV2 CASISRDRALQETQYF TGTGCCAGCATTAGCCGGGACAGGGCCCTCCAAGAGACCCAGTACTTC
TRBJ1-5 . . TRBV7-9 CASSLNRQRPQHF TGTGCCAGCAGCTTAAACCGACAAAGGCCCCAGCATTTT
TRBJ1-4 . . TRBV19 CASSQTQGTNEKLFF TGTGCCAGTAGCCAAACCCAGGGCACTAATGAAAAACTGTTTTTT
TRBJ1-2 . few TRBV9 CASSTTGSRRYGYTF TGTGCCAGCAGCACAACAGGGTCTCGACGTTATGGCTACACCTTC
TRBJ1-5 TRBD1 . TRBV6-1 CASSAQGTGLQSQPQHF TGTGCCAGCAGTGCCCAAGGGACAGGGCTTCAGAGTCAGCCCCAGCATTTT
TRBJ1-5 . . TRBV19 CASSIDGEGGFQPQHF TGTGCCAGTAGTATAGACGGGGAGGGGGGTTTTCAGCCCCAGCATTTT
TRBJ2-3 TRBD2 . TRBV9 CASSVSWTSDSTDTQYF TGTGCCAGCAGCGTTAGCTGGACTAGCGACAGCACAGATACGCAGTATTTT
TRBJ1-4 TRBD1 few TRBV6-1 CASMIQGGREKLFF TGTGCCAGCATGATCCAGGGGGGAAGGGAAAAACTGTTTTTT
TRBJ2-3 TRBD1 . TRBV7-3 CASSFGTGAQDTQYF TGTGCCAGCAGCTTCGGGACAGGGGCCCAAGATACGCAGTATTTT
TRBJ1-6 . . TRBV28 CASSPFDRSSYNSPLHF TGTGCCAGCAGTCCCTTCGACCGGAGCTCCTATAATTCACCCCTCCACTTT
TRBJ1-1 TRBD1 few TRBV19 CASSIQGVNTEAFF TGTGCCAGTAGTATACAGGGGGTGAACACTGAAGCTTTCTTT
TRBJ1-4 TRBD1 . TRBV2 CASSGTGRAGEKLFF TGTGCCAGCAGCGGGACAGGGCGCGCGGGTGAAAAACTGTTTTTT
TRBJ2-7 TRBD1 . TRBV2 CASNPGTGRYEQYF TGTGCCAGCAACCCAGGGACAGGACGATACGAGCAGTACTTC
TRBJ1-5 TRBD1 . TRBV19 CASSDRASNQPQHF TGTGCCAGTTCTGACAGGGCAAGCAATCAGCCCCAGCATTTT
TRBJ1-1 . . TRBV7-3 CASSSGLDSEAFF TGTGCCAGCAGCTCCGGACTTGACTCTGAAGCTTTCTTT
TRBJ2-3 TRBD2 few TRBV2 CASRAIGTSFDTQYF TGTGCCAGCAGGGCTATCGGGACTAGCTTTGATACGCAGTATTTT
TRBJ1-5 . . TRBV5-1 CASSLDIGEAQPQHF TGCGCCAGCAGCTTGGATATAGGGGAGGCACAGCCCCAGCATTTT
TRBJ1-2 TRBD1 few TRBV7-9 CAGGAQGARFYGYTF TGTGCCGGGGGGGCCCAGGGGGCGCGTTTCTATGGCTACACCTTC
TRBJ1-1 . . TRBV27 CASSPRTGTGTEAFF TGTGCCAGCAGTCCCCGAACAGGGACGGGCACTGAAGCTTTCTTT
TRBJ2-5 . . TRBV28 CASSFPQETQYF TGTGCCAGCAGTTTCCCGCAAGAGACCCAGTACTTC
TRBJ2-5 . . TRBV19 CASSIDRRETQYF TGTGCCAGTAGTATAGACAGAAGAGAGACCCAGTACTTC
TRBJ2-4 . . TRBV6-5 CASSRGALAKNIQYF TGTGCCAGCAGTCGGGGGGCTCTAGCCAAAAACATTCAGTACTTC
TRBJ1-3 . . TRBV7-9 CASSSPRGNTIYF TGTGCCAGCAGCTCCCCGCGCGGAAACACCATATATTTT
TRBJ2-7 TRBD1 . TRBV5-4 CASSKDRLSSYEQYF TGTGCCAGCAGCAAGGACAGGTTAAGCTCCTACGAGCAGTACTTC
TRBJ2-5 . . TRBV7-6 CASSSQETQYF TGTGCCAGCAGCTCTCAAGAGACCCAGTACTTC
TRBJ2-7 . once TRBV5-5 CASSAQGSSYEQYF TGTGCCAGCAGCGCCCAGGGTAGCTCCTACGAGCAGTACTTC
TRBJ1-4 TRBD1 . TRBV30 CAWHNRGLDEKLFF TGTGCCTGGCACAACAGGGGGTTAGATGAAAAACTGTTTTTT
TRBJ2-7 . . TRBV6-6 CASKGTAESYEQYF TGTGCCAGCAAAGGGACTGCGGAATCCTACGAGCAGTACTTC